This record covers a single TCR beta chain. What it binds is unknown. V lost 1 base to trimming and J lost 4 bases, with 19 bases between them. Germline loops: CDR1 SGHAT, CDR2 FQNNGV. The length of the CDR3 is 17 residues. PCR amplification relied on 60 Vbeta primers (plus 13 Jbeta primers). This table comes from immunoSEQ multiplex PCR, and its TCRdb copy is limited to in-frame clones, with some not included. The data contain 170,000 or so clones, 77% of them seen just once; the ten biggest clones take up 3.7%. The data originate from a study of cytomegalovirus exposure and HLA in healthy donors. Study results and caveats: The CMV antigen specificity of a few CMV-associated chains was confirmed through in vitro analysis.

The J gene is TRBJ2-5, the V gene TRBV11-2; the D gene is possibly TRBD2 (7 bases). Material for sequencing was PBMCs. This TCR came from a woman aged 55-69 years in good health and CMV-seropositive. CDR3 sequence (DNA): TGTGCCAGCAGCTTAGGGGCGGGGGCGGGAGTAAGAGAGACCCAGTACTTC. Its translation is CASSLGAGAGVRETQYF.